This TCR beta chain stems from a study of blood T cell repertoires in COVID-19. CDR3 length: 13 residues. Germline V gives CDR1 GTSNPN, CDR2 SVGIG (reference sequence). V lost 4 bases and J lost 0, with 9 bases in between. Produced via immunoSEQ multiplex PCR; TCRdb's table is partial and in-frame only. The sample shows 200,000 or so clones, about 90% of them seen only once. Sequencing was carried out using peripheral blood. The origin of this receptor is a man aged 25-40 years with COVID-19, enrolled during active disease. The rearrangement links TRBV30 to TRBJ1-1; maybe TRBD1 (6 bases). CDR3 protein: CAWKTGMNTEAFF. The CDR3 DNA follows: TGTGCCTGGAAGACAGGCATGAACACTGAAGCTTTCTTT.